These T cell receptor beta chains were read from a single sample in a study of cytomegalovirus exposure and HLA in healthy donors. Clones were sequenced by immunoSEQ multiplex PCR, and TCRdb holds only the in-frame ones, with some missing. The table has about 190,000 clones, almost 80% seen once. Sequencing was performed on PBMCs. The receptors were sampled from a woman aged 18-29 years in good health and CMV-seronegative. Each CDR3 is given with its conserved first and last residue. D genes are given only for firm matches. Clone size is stated in some rows and not others, as once, few, many or a class when expanded.

j_call | clone_size | d_call | cdr3_length | v_call | cdr3_aa | cdr3_nt
TRBJ2-1 | NA | NA | 14 | TRBV5-8 | CASSSGGTYNEQFF | TGTGCCAGCAGCTCTGGGGGGACCTACAATGAGCAGTTCTTC
TRBJ1-5 | few | TRBD1 | 15 | TRBV9 | CASSVGATGQQPQHF | TGTGCCAGCAGCGTAGGTGCGACAGGGCAACAGCCCCAGCATTTT
TRBJ1-2 | NA | TRBD1 | 15 | TRBV7-9 | CASSPRDRVDYGYTF | TGTGCCAGCAGCCCAAGGGACAGGGTTGACTATGGCTACACCTTC
TRBJ1-5 | NA | TRBD1 | 14 | TRBV2 | CASRDRGPIQPQHF | TGTGCCAGCAGAGACAGGGGTCCGATCCAGCCCCAGCATTTT
TRBJ1-4 | once | NA | 17 | TRBV6-1 | CASSEALTGVTNEKLFF | TGTGCCAGCAGTGAAGCGCTTACGGGGGTAACGAATGAAAAACTGTTTTTT
TRBJ2-7 | NA | TRBD1 | 15 | TRBV9 | CASSVGQGAVYEQYF | TGTGCCAGCAGTGTGGGACAGGGGGCCGTATACGAGCAGTACTTC
TRBJ2-7 | NA | TRBD2 | 14 | TRBV30 | CAWSPGLATYEQYF | TGTGCCTGGAGTCCCGGACTAGCGACCTACGAGCAGTACTTC
TRBJ2-1 | once | TRBD2 | 13 | TRBV29-1 | CSVDLASGTEQFF | TGCAGCGTTGATCTTGCTAGCGGGACTGAGCAGTTCTTC
TRBJ1-2 | NA | NA | 14 | TRBV5-1 | CASSLSGKLDGYTF | TGCGCCAGCAGCTTGTCAGGGAAGTTAGATGGCTACACCTTC
TRBJ2-7 | NA | NA | 13 | TRBV9 | CASSVSRYGEQYF | TGTGCCAGCAGCGTCTCTAGATACGGGGAGCAGTACTTC
TRBJ2-7 | NA | NA | 14 | TRBV4-3 | CASSQEYGAYEQYF | TGCGCCAGCAGCCAAGAGTACGGAGCCTACGAGCAGTACTTC
TRBJ2-5 | NA | NA | 15 | TRBV15 | CATSRGDQRGETQYF | TGTGCCACCAGCAGAGGAGACCAAAGGGGAGAGACCCAGTACTTC
TRBJ2-5 | NA | TRBD1 | 14 | TRBV25-1 | CASSDQGAEKTQYF | TGTGCCAGCAGTGACCAGGGGGCGGAAAAGACCCAGTACTTC
TRBJ1-1 | NA | NA | 13 | TRBV18 | CASQVDADTEAFF | TGTGCCAGCCAGGTAGACGCTGACACTGAAGCTTTCTTT
TRBJ2-3 | few | TRBD2 | 15 | TRBV27 | CASSLWREGLDTQYF | TGTGCCAGCAGTTTATGGCGGGAGGGCCTCGATACGCAGTATTTT
TRBJ2-7 | NA | TRBD2 | 15 | TRBV27 | CASSFGSGNPYEQYF | TGTGCCAGCAGTTTTGGTAGCGGGAATCCCTACGAGCAGTACTTC
TRBJ1-1 | NA | NA | 13 | TRBV10-2 | CASSESWTAEAFF | TGCGCCAGCAGTGAGTCGTGGACAGCCGAAGCTTTCTTT
TRBJ2-1 | NA | TRBD2 | 15 | TRBV5-1 | CASSSPSGPYNEQFF | TGCGCCAGCAGCTCCCCTAGCGGGCCCTACAATGAGCAGTTCTTC
TRBJ1-6 | NA | TRBD1 | 15 | TRBV2 | CASSERQGAGSPLHF | TGTGCCAGCAGTGAGAGGCAGGGGGCTGGTTCACCCCTCCACTTT
TRBJ1-2 | NA | TRBD1 | 14 | TRBV29-1 | CSVERQGAGEGYTF | TGCAGCGTTGAGCGACAGGGGGCGGGAGAAGGCTACACCTTC
TRBJ1-1 | NA | NA | 15 | TRBV5-1 | CASSLGYSENTEAFF | TGCGCCAGCAGCTTGGGCTACAGTGAGAACACTGAAGCTTTCTTT
TRBJ2-3 | NA | NA | 15 | TRBV28 | CASSQPGRGTDTQYF | TGTGCCAGCAGCCAACCCGGGCGGGGCACAGATACGCAGTATTTT
TRBJ2-5 | NA | NA | 16 | TRBV5-6 | CASSPLGGSGQETQYF | TGTGCCAGCAGCCCCCTGGGCGGTAGCGGCCAAGAGACCCAGTACTTC
TRBJ2-1 | NA | NA | 12 | TRBV5-4 | CASSSFSDEQFF | TGTGCCAGCAGCTCTTTTAGCGATGAGCAGTTCTTC
TRBJ1-5 | NA | TRBD1 | 16 | TRBV6-7 | CASSYRGTGKVQPQHF | TGTGCCAGCAGTTACCGCGGGACAGGGAAGGTTCAGCCCCAGCATTTT
TRBJ2-1 | NA | NA | 15 | TRBV5-6 | CASSDPTVMDNEQFF | TGTGCCAGCAGTGATCCGACAGTGATGGACAATGAGCAGTTCTTC
TRBJ2-1 | NA | NA | 16 | TRBV6-1 | CASSGSVPSAYNEQFF | TGTGCCAGCAGTGGAAGTGTCCCATCGGCCTACAATGAGCAGTTCTTC
TRBJ2-2 | NA | NA | 13 | TRBV5-1 | CASSLDPTGELFF | TGCGCCAGCAGCCTAGACCCCACCGGGGAGCTGTTTTTT
TRBJ2-3 | NA | NA | 15 | TRBV5-1 | CASSLDSTSTDTQYF | TGCGCCAGCAGCTTGGACAGCACTAGCACAGATACGCAGTATTTT
TRBJ2-3 | NA | TRBD2 | 17 | TRBV15 | CATSRDLGGVSTDTQYF | TGTGCCACCAGCAGAGATTTGGGGGGGGTTAGCACAGATACGCAGTATTTT
TRBJ2-5 | NA | TRBD1 | 16 | TRBV2 | CASSEVEGAYGETQYF | TGTGCCAGCAGTGAAGTCGAGGGGGCGTATGGAGAGACCCAGTACTTC
TRBJ2-2 | NA | TRBD1 | 13 | TRBV27 | CASSLFTGGKLFF | TGTGCCAGCAGTTTATTTACAGGGGGCAAGCTGTTTTTT
TRBJ2-7 | NA | NA | 14 | TRBV9 | CASSVGASPIEQYF | TGTGCCAGCAGCGTAGGGGCTAGCCCCATCGAGCAGTACTTC
TRBJ1-1 | NA | NA | 13 | TRBV15 | CATSRDRGTEAFF | TGTGCCACCAGCAGAGATAGGGGTACTGAAGCTTTCTTT
TRBJ2-7 | NA | TRBD2 | 15 | TRBV11-2 | CASSPRLAGGREQYF | TGTGCCAGCAGCCCCAGACTAGCGGGAGGGCGAGAGCAGTACTTC
TRBJ2-3 | NA | TRBD2 | 15 | TRBV6-6 | CASSYAGGETDTQYF | TGTGCCAGCAGTTACGCGGGGGGAGAGACAGATACGCAGTATTTT
TRBJ2-2 | NA | TRBD1 | 15 | TRBV2 | CASRGARGNTGELFF | TGTGCCAGCAGAGGTGCCAGGGGGAATACCGGGGAGCTGTTTTTT
TRBJ1-2 | NA | NA | 13 | TRBV28 | CASSLGQRYGYTF | TGTGCCAGCAGTTTAGGCCAGCGGTATGGCTACACCTTC
TRBJ2-7 | NA | TRBD2 | 14 | TRBV7-2 | CASSISGSVYEQYF | TGTGCCAGCAGCATTAGCGGGAGTGTCTACGAGCAGTACTTC
TRBJ2-7 | NA | NA | 13 | TRBV28 | CASSLTNSYEQYF | TGTGCCAGCAGTTTAACCAACTCCTACGAGCAGTACTTC
TRBJ2-5 | NA | NA | 14 | TRBV5-4 | CASSPARGEETQYF | TGTGCCAGCAGCCCAGCCCGCGGTGAAGAGACCCAGTACTTC
TRBJ2-7 | NA | TRBD1 | 13 | TRBV5-1 | CASSWDRKYEQYF | TGCGCCAGCAGCTGGGACAGGAAGTACGAGCAGTACTTC
TRBJ2-3 | NA | TRBD2 | 14 | TRBV30 | CAWNLAGGTDTQYF | TGTGCCTGGAATCTAGCGGGAGGCACAGATACGCAGTATTTT
TRBJ2-3 | NA | TRBD2 | 17 | TRBV19 | CASSMRNRLAGGDTQYF | TGTGCCAGTAGTATGAGGAACCGACTAGCGGGAGGAGATACGCAGTATTTT